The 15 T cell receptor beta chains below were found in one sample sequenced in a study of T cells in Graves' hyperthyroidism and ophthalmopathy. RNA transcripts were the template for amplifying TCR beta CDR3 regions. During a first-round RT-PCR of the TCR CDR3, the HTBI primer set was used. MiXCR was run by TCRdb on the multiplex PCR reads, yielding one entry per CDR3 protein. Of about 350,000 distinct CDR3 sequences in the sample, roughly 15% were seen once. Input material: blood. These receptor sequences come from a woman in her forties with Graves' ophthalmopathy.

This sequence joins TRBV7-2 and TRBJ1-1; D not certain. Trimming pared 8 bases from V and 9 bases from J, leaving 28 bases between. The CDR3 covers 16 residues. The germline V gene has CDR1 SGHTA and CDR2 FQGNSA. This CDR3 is CASPKPGNWELSQAFF. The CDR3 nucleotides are TGTGCCAGCCCAAAACCCGGTAACTGGGAACTATCGCAAGCTTTCTTT.

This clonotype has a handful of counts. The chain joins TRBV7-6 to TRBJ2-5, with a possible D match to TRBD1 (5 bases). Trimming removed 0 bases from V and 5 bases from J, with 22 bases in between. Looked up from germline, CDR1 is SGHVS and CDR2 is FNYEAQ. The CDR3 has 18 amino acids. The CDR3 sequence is CASSLAGTALGLRETQYF. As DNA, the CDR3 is TGTGCCAGCAGCTTAGCGGGCACGGCTTTGGGGCTAAGGGAGACCCAGTACTTC.

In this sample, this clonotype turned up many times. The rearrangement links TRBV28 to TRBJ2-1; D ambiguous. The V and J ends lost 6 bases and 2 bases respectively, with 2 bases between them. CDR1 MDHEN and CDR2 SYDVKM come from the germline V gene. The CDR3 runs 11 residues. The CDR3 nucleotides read TGTGCCAGCAGCCCCTACAATGAGCAGTTCTTC. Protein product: CASSPYNEQFF.

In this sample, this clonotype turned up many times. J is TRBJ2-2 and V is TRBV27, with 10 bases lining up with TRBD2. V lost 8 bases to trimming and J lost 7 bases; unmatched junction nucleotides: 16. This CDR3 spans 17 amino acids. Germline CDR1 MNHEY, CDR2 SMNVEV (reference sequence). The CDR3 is CASSSSTGTSVIGELFF. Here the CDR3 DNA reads TGTGCCAGCTCATCCTCGACCGGGACTAGCGTTATCGGGGAGCTGTTTTTT.

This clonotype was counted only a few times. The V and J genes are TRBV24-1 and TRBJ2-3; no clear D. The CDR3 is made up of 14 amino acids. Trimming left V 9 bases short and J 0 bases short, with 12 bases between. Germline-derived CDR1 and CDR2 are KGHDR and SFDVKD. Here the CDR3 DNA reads TGTGCCACCGGAAGCAGATCTAGCACAGATACGCAGTATTTT. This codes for CATGSRSSTDTQYF.

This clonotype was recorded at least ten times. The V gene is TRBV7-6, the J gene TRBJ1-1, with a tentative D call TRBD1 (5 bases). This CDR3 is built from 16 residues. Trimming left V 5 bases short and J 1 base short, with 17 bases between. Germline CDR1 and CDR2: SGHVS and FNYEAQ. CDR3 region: CASSPSLMGPNTEAFF. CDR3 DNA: TGTGCCAGCAGCCCCTCCCTTATGGGGCCGAACACTGAAGCTTTCTTT. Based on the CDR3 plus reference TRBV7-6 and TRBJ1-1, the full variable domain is GAGVSQSPRYKVTKRGQDVALRCDPISGHVSLYWYRQALGQGPEFLTYFNYEAQQDKSGLPNDRFSAERPEGSISTLTIQRTEQRDSAMYRCASSPSLMGPNTEAFFGQGTRLTVV.

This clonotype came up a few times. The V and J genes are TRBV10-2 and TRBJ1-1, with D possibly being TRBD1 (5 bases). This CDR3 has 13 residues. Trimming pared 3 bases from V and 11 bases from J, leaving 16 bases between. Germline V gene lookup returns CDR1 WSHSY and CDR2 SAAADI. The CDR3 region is CASSDRGTSRAFF. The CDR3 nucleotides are TGCGCCAGCAGTGATCGGGGGACGTCGCGGGCTTTCTTT.

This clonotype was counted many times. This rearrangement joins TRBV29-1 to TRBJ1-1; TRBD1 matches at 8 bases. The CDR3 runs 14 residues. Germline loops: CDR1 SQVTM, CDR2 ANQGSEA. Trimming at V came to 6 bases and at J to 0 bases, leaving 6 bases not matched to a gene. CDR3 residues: CSVRTDRVNTEAFF. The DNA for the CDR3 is TGCAGCGTACGGACGGACAGGGTGAACACTGAAGCTTTCTTT.

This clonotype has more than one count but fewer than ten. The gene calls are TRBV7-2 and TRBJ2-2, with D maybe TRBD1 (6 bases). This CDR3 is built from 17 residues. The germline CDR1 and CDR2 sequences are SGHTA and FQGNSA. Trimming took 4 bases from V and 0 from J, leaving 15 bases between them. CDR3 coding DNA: TGTGCCAGCAGCTCGCCCCCCGGGACACCGAACACCGGGGAGCTGTTTTTT. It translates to CASSSPPGTPNTGELFF.

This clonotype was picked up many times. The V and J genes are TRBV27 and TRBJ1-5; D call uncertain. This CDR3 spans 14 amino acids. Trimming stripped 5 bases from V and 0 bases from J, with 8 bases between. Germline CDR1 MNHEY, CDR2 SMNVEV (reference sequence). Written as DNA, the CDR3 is TGTGCCAGCAGTCGACGAAATAGCAATCAGCCCCAGCATTTT. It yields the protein CASSRRNSNQPQHF.

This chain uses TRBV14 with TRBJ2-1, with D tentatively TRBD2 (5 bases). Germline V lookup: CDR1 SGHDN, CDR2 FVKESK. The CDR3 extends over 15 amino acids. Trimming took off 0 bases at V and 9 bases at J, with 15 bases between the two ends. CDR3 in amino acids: CASSQEWRAGVEQFF. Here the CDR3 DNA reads TGTGCCAGCAGCCAAGAGTGGCGGGCCGGGGTTGAGCAGTTCTTC.

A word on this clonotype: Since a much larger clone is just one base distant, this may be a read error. The CDR3 region is CASRQSADRLFYEQYF. The CDR3 nucleotides read TGTGCCAGCAGGCAATCCGCGGACAGGCTATTTTACGAGCAGTACTTC. The chain carries TRBV3-1 and TRBJ2-7; 7 bases are a match to TRBD1. The germline V gene encodes CDR1 LGHDT and CDR2 YNNKEL (reference sequence). This CDR3 region has 16 residues. The trim removed 6 bases at V and 4 bases at J, leaving 15 bases unmatched.

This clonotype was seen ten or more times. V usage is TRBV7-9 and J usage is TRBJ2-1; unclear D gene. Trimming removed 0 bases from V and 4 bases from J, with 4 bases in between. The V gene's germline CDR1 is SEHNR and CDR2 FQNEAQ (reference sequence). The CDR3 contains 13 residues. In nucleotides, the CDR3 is TGTGCCAGCAGCTTAGCGCATTACAATGAGCAGTTCTTC. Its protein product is CASSLAHYNEQFF.

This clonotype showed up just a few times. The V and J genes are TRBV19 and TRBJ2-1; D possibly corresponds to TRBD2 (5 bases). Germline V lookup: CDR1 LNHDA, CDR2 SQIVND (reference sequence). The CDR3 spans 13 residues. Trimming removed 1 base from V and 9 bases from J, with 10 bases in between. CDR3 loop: CASSIVRATEQFF. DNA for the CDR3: TGTGCCAGTAGTATAGTGAGGGCGACTGAGCAGTTCTTC.

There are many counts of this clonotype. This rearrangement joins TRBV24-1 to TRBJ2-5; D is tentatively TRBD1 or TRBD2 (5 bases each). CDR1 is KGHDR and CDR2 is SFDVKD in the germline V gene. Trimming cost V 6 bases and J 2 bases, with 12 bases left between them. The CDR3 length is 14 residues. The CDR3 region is CATSHRTQQETQYF. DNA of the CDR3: TGTGCCACCAGTCACAGGACTCAGCAAGAGACCCAGTACTTC.